The T cell receptor (beta chain) described here comes from a study of T cells in Graves' hyperthyroidism and ophthalmopathy (dated by TCRdb to the late 2010s). Looking at the study overall: Peripheral blood samples were taken at initial diagnosis, before any treatment was given. TCR V-J signatures able to tell the groups apart were searched for in a discovery cohort of 100 or so patients, of whom over 40 had Graves' ophthalmopathy and 55 to 65 had stable Graves' hyperthyroidism. Whether ophthalmopathy could be predicted prospectively was tested in an independent validation cohort made up of some 20 hyperthyroidism patients plus 17 patients who later progressed to ophthalmopathy. For training and testing, the approximately 92 patients in the discovery cohort were randomly divided in a 7:3 ratio. In six Graves' hyperthyroidism patients, the study also compared T-cell repertoires from thyroid tissue with T-cell repertoires from blood. Following sampling, methimazole starting at 30 mg daily was given to hyperthyroidism patients, and high-dose intravenous methylprednisolone was given to ophthalmopathy patients. According to the paper, TCR Vbeta CDR3 sequencing was carried out on more than 120 peripheral blood samples, which came from fewer than 50 ophthalmopathy, approximately 72 hyperthyroidism and about 17 progressor patients.

Graves' hyperthyroidism was defined as stable when no progression to ophthalmopathy occurred over 18 months of follow-up. Hyperthyroidism patients were newly diagnosed, with disease duration under 2 months, and aged 18 to 65 years. Patients with uncontrolled infections, other autoimmune diseases, pregnancy or lactation were excluded. Diagnoses were established on the basis of clinical symptoms, serum thyroxine and TRAb, thyroid ultrasound, and orbital computed tomography. Ficoll-Paque density gradient centrifugation was used to isolate PBMCs from about 10 ml of fresh peripheral blood. Total RNA was extracted using Trizol reagent, and RNA quality was assessed on an Agilent 2100 Bioanalyzer. The CDR3 contains 15 residues, cysteine and phenylalanine counted. This entry keeps only the CDR3 DNA: 45 bases, framed from base 1. CDR1 and CDR2, per the germline V gene, are SGHTA and FQGNSA. V is pared back by 4 bases and J by 5 bases, with 17 bases lying between the germline termini.

TCR beta CDR3 regions were amplified from RNA transcripts. For the first round of RT-PCR on the TCR CDR3, the HTBI primer set was used together with the Qiagen OneStep RT-PCR kit. Libraries were constructed in a second round of multiplex PCR, after which size selection and purification were carried out. Libraries were sequenced paired-end with 100 bp reads on an Illumina HiSeq2000. The published analysis was carried out like this. SOAPnuke was used to process the raw data, removing reads that contained adapters or uncalled bases, had a mean Phred below 15, or lacked an exact match to the constant primer or identifier. High-quality paired reads were merged using COPE v1.2.5, and each unique nucleotide sequence was defined as a clonotype. MiTCR v1.1 was used to align clonotypes to the IMGT TRBV, TRBD and TRBJ reference segments. Only V-J combinations with frequency above 0.0001, covering 99.2% of repertoires, were analysed. The TCS score was defined as F50 (clonal expansion) divided by E x V (chaos), with BLOSUM62-based TCRdist calculated between CDR3 peptides within each V-J. Welch's t-statistics and random forest reduced some 510 V-J features to roughly 13, which were used in a naive Bayes classifier (R e1071). TCRdb redid the processing of the public reads, applying fastp at Q25 and MiXCR, and retained in-frame beta chains. Each entry is one CDR3 protein sequence, shown with its most common DNA and genes. The V and J calls reflect TCRdb's pipeline rather than the authors' work. Within this sample are around 300,000 distinct CDR3 sequences, with about 13% of them counted one time only. The top ten constitute 6.5% to 10% of the sample.

Study-wide findings and limitations: During validation, the model predicted progression to ophthalmopathy a median of around 7 months ahead of onset, with around 71% sensitivity and 72.22% specificity. A model built on a 13 V-J signature distinguished ophthalmopathy from stable hyperthyroidism, reaching about 88% sensitivity and 81.08% specificity in cross-validation and 80%/75% in testing. Most expanded thyroid clonotypes (frequency above 0.001) were also detected in blood, suggesting blood repertoires may reflect thyroid immune responses. Sample size was not statistically predetermined, and blinding of investigators to group allocation was not performed.

Many counts were recorded for this clonotype. This clone's antigen is unknown. Nothing much larger sits one base from this clone, and base qualities are not available. Material: blood. The sequence came from a woman between 35 and 50 years old with Graves' hyperthyroidism. The V and J segments used are TRBV7-2 and TRBJ1-2; confidence is insufficient to name the D gene. The nucleotide sequence is given as TGTGCCAGCAGCTCCTCAGGATCCCCTCTTTATGGCTACACCTTC. The encoded protein is CASSSSGSPLYGYTF. Where the CDR3 stops, the reference TRBV7-2 and TRBJ1-2 genes take over; the full variable domain is GAGVSQSPSNKVTEKGKDVELRCDPISGHTALYWYRQSLGQGLEFLIYFQGNSAPDKSGLPSDRFSAERTGGSVSTLTIQRTQQEDSAVYLCASSSSGSPLYGYTFGSGTRLTVV.